The next 28 T cell receptor beta chains were all read from a single sample in a study of blood T cell repertoires in COVID-19 (dated by TCRdb to the early 2020s). Libraries came from the immunoSEQ multiplex PCR assay. In TCRdb, the immuneACCESS table is reduced to in-frame sequences with V and J assigned. These tables do not hold every clone; where another copy was compared, an unresolved V gene accounts for under half, and the others remain unexplained. The sample table lists approximately 170,000 clones, 65% to 80% of them with a count of one. The top ten constitute 15% to 20% of the sample. The source material was PBMCs or T cells enriched from blood (not recorded which). These TCRs come from a woman aged 65 to 85 in a cohort exposed to, infected with or recovered from COVID-19 (not recorded which).

The chain is built from TRBV18 and TRBJ1-1, with TRBD1 identical over 9 bases. CDR3 length: 13 residues. Germline V gene lookup returns CDR1 KGHSH and CDR2 LQKENI. J gave up 4 bases and V 3 bases, and 0 bases lay outside the gene matches. The DNA for the CDR3 is TGTGCCAGCTCACCGACAGGGGGCACTGAAGCTTTCTTT. It codes for CASSPTGGTEAFF.

This rearrangement joins TRBV5-1 to TRBJ2-5; no clear D. This CDR3 is 14 amino acids long. Germline CDR1 is SGHRS and CDR2 is YFSETQ. The V end lost 2 bases, the J end lost 2 bases, and 10 bases lay between the germline ends. In nucleotides, the CDR3 is TGCGCCAGCAGCTTCTTCGGCGGACAAGAGACCCAGTACTTC. Its protein is CASSFFGGQETQYF.

The CDR3 DNA sequence: TGTGCCAGCAGTGATCAAGGACAGGCGAGCTCCTACGAGCAGTACTTC. It is translated as CASSDQGQASSYEQYF. The chain combines TRBV6-1 with TRBJ2-7, with 7 nucleotides matching TRBD1. Germline CDR1 is MNHNS and CDR2 is SASEGT. The CDR3 spans 16 residues. V shed 3 bases and J 0 bases; nucleotides not matched to a gene: 8.

J is TRBJ2-1 and V is TRBV7-3, with a possible D match to TRBD1 (5 bases). V lost 5 bases to trimming and J lost 5 bases, with 7 bases between them. This CDR3 contains 12 residues. Germline assignment: CDR1 SGHTA and CDR2 FQGTGA. CDR3 protein: CASSPGNNEQFF. CDR3 nucleotides: TGTGCCAGCAGCCCAGGGAACAATGAGCAGTTCTTC.

The CDR3 nucleotides read TGCGCCAGCAGTGACCCTGCGGTGACAGATACGCAGTATTTT. Protein: CASSDPAVTDTQYF. The chain uses TRBV10-1 and TRBJ2-3; D gene ambiguous. The germline V gene encodes CDR1 WNHNN and CDR2 SYGVQD (reference sequence). Trimming took off 3 bases at V and 3 bases at J, with 10 bases between the two ends. The CDR3 has 14 amino acids.

This clone was found once. The chain has TRBV5-1 and TRBJ2-3; TRBD2 might be the D (5 bases). Per the germline V gene, CDR1 is SGHRS and CDR2 is YFSETQ. CDR3 length equals 16 residues. V gave up 4 bases and J gave up 2 bases, with 17 bases separating them. This CDR3 reads CASSPISAGPTDTQYF. DNA of the CDR3: TGCGCCAGCAGCCCTATAAGTGCGGGCCCCACAGATACGCAGTATTTT.

The chain joins TRBV28 to TRBJ2-2; D is undetermined. The CDR3 extends over 14 amino acids. The V gene's germline CDR1 is MDHEN and CDR2 SYDVKM. Trimming left V 5 bases short and J 0 bases short, with 7 bases between. The CDR3 is CASSPWPNTGELFF. CDR3 sequence (DNA): TGTGCCAGCAGTCCTTGGCCGAACACCGGGGAGCTGTTTTTT.

The CDR3: CASSFSRGPGTAQETQYF. The CDR3 DNA is TGTGCCAGCAGCTTTAGTAGGGGTCCTGGGACAGCTCAAGAGACCCAGTACTTC. The chain has TRBV11-2 and TRBJ2-5; 7 bases are shared with TRBD1. The CDR3 is 18 residues long. V was pared by 3 bases and J by 2 bases, with 15 bases of the junction left unmatched. The germline CDR1 and CDR2 sequences are SGHAT and FQNNGV.

The sample holds a few counts of this clone. The chain joins TRBV5-6 to TRBJ1-2; D call uncertain. Germline V gene data show CDR1 as SGHDT and CDR2 as YYEEEE. CDR3 size: 15 residues. Trimming took 0 bases from V and 0 from J, leaving 9 bases between them. The CDR3 DNA sequence: TGTGCCAGCAGCTTGGTCACCAGGCCTAACTATGGCTACACCTTC. Translated: CASSLVTRPNYGYTF.

The V gene is TRBV5-1, the J gene TRBJ2-1; TRBD2 might be the D (6 bases). Germline assignment: CDR1 SGHRS and CDR2 YFSETQ. This CDR3 has 16 residues. Trimming removed 0 bases from V and 0 bases from J, with 10 bases in between. In nucleotides, the CDR3 is TGCGCCAGCAGCTTGGACGGGAGCCGCTCCTACAATGAGCAGTTCTTC. This encodes CASSLDGSRSYNEQFF.

Here the CDR3 DNA reads TGTGCCAGCAGACCCGTACTGGGGGGGAACACTGAAGCTTTCTTT. The encoded protein is CASRPVLGGNTEAFF. This chain joins TRBV6-6 and TRBJ1-1; D possibly corresponds to TRBD1 (5 bases). Germline assignment: CDR1 MNHNY and CDR2 SVGAGI (reference sequence). The CDR3 is 15 residues long. V was shortened by 6 bases and J by 1 base, with 15 bases between the two germline ends.

This clone has just one count. This rearrangement joins TRBV7-9 to TRBJ1-1, with D possibly TRBD1 on 6 matching bases. The CDR3 has 13 residues. Germline V gives CDR1 SEHNR, CDR2 FQNEAQ (reference sequence). Between the trimmed V and J ends, which lost 6 bases and 4 bases, there was a span of 12 bases. This CDR3 is CASSNREGTEAFF. CDR3 bases: TGTGCCAGCAGTAACAGGGAGGGCACTGAAGCTTTCTTT.

This rearrangement joins TRBV6-4 to TRBJ2-1; 8 bases line up with TRBD2. The trim removed 5 bases at V and 4 bases at J, leaving 7 bases unmatched. Germline lookup yields CDR1 MRHNA and CDR2 SNTAGT. This CDR3 is built from 15 residues. CDR3 nucleotides: TGTGCCAGCAGTAGCGGGAGAGGAGCATACAATGAGCAGTTCTTC. Translated: CASSSGRGAYNEQFF.

The chain has TRBV5-1 and TRBJ2-3, with a possible D match to TRBD2 (5 bases). CDR1 and CDR2 (germline): SGHRS, YFSETQ. CDR3 length: 14 residues. V lost 7 bases and J lost 5, with 17 bases in between. CDR3 coding DNA: TGCGCCAGCGGAGGAGGAGAACTGATAGATACGCAGTATTTT. It translates to CASGGGELIDTQYF.

The V and J genes are TRBV2 and TRBJ2-2; tentative D call: TRBD1 (6 bases). Germline CDR1 is SNHLY and CDR2 is FYNNEI. The V gene lost 6 bases and the J gene lost 7 bases, with 18 bases spanning the gap. The CDR3 contains 15 residues. The CDR3 coding sequence is TGTGCCAGCAGACTCGCAGGGGCTCGTAGCGGGGAGCTGTTTTTT. It translates to CASRLAGARSGELFF.

This chain links TRBV29-1 with TRBJ2-7, with 8 bases identical to TRBD1. Germline V gene data show CDR1 as SQVTM and CDR2 as ANQGSEA. V lost 4 bases and J lost 6; bases outside the gene matches: 5. This CDR3 region has 12 residues. CDR3: CSVARTGSEQYF. CDR3 sequence (DNA): TGCAGCGTTGCGCGGACAGGGAGCGAGCAGTACTTC.

This chain links TRBV7-9 with TRBJ2-1; D possibly corresponds to TRBD2 (6 bases). The CDR3 consists of 13 residues. Germline CDR1 is SEHNR and CDR2 is FQNEAQ (reference sequence). V was cut by 5 bases and J by 6 bases, with 11 bases left in between. As DNA, the CDR3 is TGTGCCAGCAGCCATGGGACTGCCAATGAGCAGTTCTTC. Amino acid sequence: CASSHGTANEQFF.

This clone has more than one count but fewer than ten. The chain joins TRBV12-5 to TRBJ1-5; no clear D. Germline V gives CDR1 LGHNT, CDR2 FRNRAP. This CDR3 contains 14 residues. Trimming pared 5 bases from V and 0 bases from J, leaving 8 bases between. The CDR3 DNA sequence: TGTGCTAGTGGTCCCGAACATAGCAATCAGCCCCAGCATTTT. Protein product: CASGPEHSNQPQHF.

In this sample, this clone turned up a few times. The chain uses TRBV12-3 or TRBV12-4 and TRBJ1-4; tentative D call: TRBD1 (6 bases). CDR3 length equals 13 residues. The germline V and J ends were trimmed by 6 bases and 8 bases, with 13 bases remaining between them. The CDR3 DNA reads TGTGCCAGCAGGAACAGGGAGGGCGAAAAACTGTTTTTT. It codes for CASRNREGEKLFF.

J is TRBJ1-6 and V is TRBV3-1 (or the pseudogene TRBV3-2); TRBD1 aligns across 9 bases. CDR1 is LGHDT, CDR2 YNNKEL, per germline (reference sequence). The J segment lost 7 bases and the V segment lost 4 bases, leaving 5 bases of the junction unmatched. There are 15 residues in the CDR3. CDR3 loop: CASSLPGQGNSPLHF. Written as DNA, the CDR3 is TGTGCCAGCAGCCTTCCGGGACAGGGCAATTCACCCCTCCACTTT.

The V call is TRBV4-1, the J call TRBJ2-6, with 8 bases matching TRBD1. V shed 2 bases, J shed 2 bases, and the junction held 5 bases outside the gene matches. Per germline, CDR1 MGHRA and CDR2 YSYEKL. The CDR3 has 17 residues. This chain's CDR3 is CASSQSGQGAGANVLTF. The CDR3 DNA reads as TGCGCCAGCAGCCAATCAGGACAGGGAGCTGGGGCCAACGTCCTGACTTTC.

The chain recombines TRBV20-1 with TRBJ1-2, with D uncertain. Trimming took 6 bases from V and 4 from J, leaving 9 bases between them. The CDR3 has 11 residues. In germline, CDR1 is DFQATT, CDR2 SNEGSKA (reference sequence). The CDR3 reads CSATHSYGYTF. The CDR3, as DNA: TGCAGTGCAACCCACAGCTATGGCTACACCTTC.

The V and J genes are TRBV19 and TRBJ2-3; 10 bases align to TRBD1. This CDR3 contains 13 residues. V lost 10 bases, J lost 5 bases, and 6 bases stayed unmatched. Germline CDR1 reads LNHDA; CDR2 reads SQIVND (reference sequence). In DNA form, the CDR3 reads TGTGCCACCCGACAGGGGGCCGGAGATACGCAGTATTTT. Protein: CATRQGAGDTQYF.

The chain combines TRBV7-8 with TRBJ1-5; the match to TRBD1 covers 7 bases. CDR1 and CDR2 (germline): SGHVS, FQNEAQ. This CDR3 is 14 amino acids long. After removal of 5 bases from V and 3 bases from J, the junction contained 4 bases not matched to a gene. CDR3 protein: CASSRDSFNQPQHF. Written as DNA, the CDR3 is TGTGCCAGCAGCCGGGACAGTTTCAATCAGCCCCAGCATTTT.

The V gene is TRBV19, the J gene TRBJ1-3; D ambiguous. Germline V gene lookup returns CDR1 LNHDA and CDR2 SQIVND (reference sequence). This CDR3 is 14 amino acids long. V lost 7 bases and J 0 bases, leaving 10 bases between the germline ends. The CDR3 DNA sequence: TGTGCCAGTAAGCAGCGAAACTCTGGAAACACCATATATTTT. This translates into CASKQRNSGNTIYF. Full variable domain (rest looked up from reference TRBV19 and TRBJ1-3): DGGITQSPKYLFRKEGQNVTLSCEQNLNHDAMYWYRQDPGQGLRLIYYSQIVNDFQKGDIAEGYSVSREKKESFPLTVTSAQKNPTAFYLCASKQRNSGNTIYFGEGSWLTVV.

This clone was observed once. DNA of the CDR3: TGCGCCAGCAGCTACCGAGGGCTCGAAGAGACCCAGTACTTC. Translating it yields CASSYRGLEETQYF. The chain couples TRBV4-1 to TRBJ2-5; tentative D call: TRBD2 (5 bases). Germline CDR1 is MGHRA and CDR2 is YSYEKL. The CDR3 sequence is 14 residues long. Trimming took off 5 bases at V and 3 bases at J, with 13 bases between the two ends.

There are a few counts of this clone. The chain uses TRBV11-2 and TRBJ2-5; 9 nucleotides match TRBD2. V shed 1 base and J 1 base; nucleotides not matched to a gene: 4. This CDR3 spans 16 amino acids. Germline CDR1 reads SGHAT; CDR2 reads FQNNGV. The CDR3 sequence is CASSLGVTSGQETQYF. The CDR3 bases are TGTGCCAGCAGCTTAGGAGTGACTAGCGGCCAAGAGACCCAGTACTTC.

The rearrangement joins TRBV6-1 to TRBJ2-1, with 14 bases fitting TRBD2. Germline V CDR1 and CDR2: MNHNS, SASEGT. The junction had 7 bases not matched to a gene; V was cut back by 4 bases and J by 2 bases. This CDR3 is 18 amino acids long. CDR3 region: CASSALTSGRAPYNEQFF. CDR3 in DNA: TGTGCCAGCAGTGCCTTGACTAGCGGGAGGGCCCCCTACAATGAGCAGTTCTTC.